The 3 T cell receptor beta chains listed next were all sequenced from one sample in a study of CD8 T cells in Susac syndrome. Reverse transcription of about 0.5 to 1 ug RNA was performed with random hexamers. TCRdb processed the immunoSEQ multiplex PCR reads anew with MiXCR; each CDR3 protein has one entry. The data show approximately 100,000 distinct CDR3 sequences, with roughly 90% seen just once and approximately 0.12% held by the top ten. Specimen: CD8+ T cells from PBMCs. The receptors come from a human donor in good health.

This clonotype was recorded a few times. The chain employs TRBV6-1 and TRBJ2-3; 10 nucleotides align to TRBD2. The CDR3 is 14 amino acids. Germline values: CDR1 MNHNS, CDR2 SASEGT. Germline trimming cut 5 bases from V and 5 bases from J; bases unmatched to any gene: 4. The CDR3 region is CASSRASGRDTQYF. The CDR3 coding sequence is TGTGCCAGCAGTAGGGCTAGCGGGAGAGATACGCAGTATTTT.

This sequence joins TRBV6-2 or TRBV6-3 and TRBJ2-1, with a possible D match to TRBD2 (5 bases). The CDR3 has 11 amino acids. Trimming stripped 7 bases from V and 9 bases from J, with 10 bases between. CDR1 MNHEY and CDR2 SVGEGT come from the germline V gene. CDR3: CASTNGGEQFF. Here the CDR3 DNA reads TGTGCCAGCACAAATGGAGGTGAGCAGTTCTTC.

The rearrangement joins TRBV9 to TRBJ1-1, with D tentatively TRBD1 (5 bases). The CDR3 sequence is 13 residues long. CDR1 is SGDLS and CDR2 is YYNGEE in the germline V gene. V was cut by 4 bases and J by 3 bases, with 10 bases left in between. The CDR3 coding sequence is TGTGCCAGCAGCCCGGGGCAGGACACTGAAGCTTTCTTT. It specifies CASSPGQDTEAFF.